Listed below are T cell receptor beta chains from one sample, sequenced in a study of cytomegalovirus exposure and HLA in healthy donors. Assay used: immunoSEQ multiplex PCR; TCRdb lists only in-frame clones, some missing. The sample has about 120,000 clones, about 10% seen once; the top ten hold less than 4%. The sequenced sample consisted of PBMCs. Receptors were obtained from a young man in good health and CMV-seronegative. Both conserved end residues are part of each CDR3. The order of the fields is J gene, clone size, V gene, D gene, CDR3 length, CDR3 protein, CDR3 DNA. The D gene is left open where the match is weak. Not every row has a clone size; where given, it reads once, few, many or a size class.

J: TRBJ2-7; size: few; V: TRBV18; D: NA; length: 15; CDR3: CASSPLALVSYEQYF; DNA: TGTGCCAGCTCACCACTCGCTCTAGTCTCCTACGAGCAGTACTTC
J: TRBJ2-1; size: few; V: TRBV6-4; D: NA; length: 17; CDR3: CASSDSKAGGTYNEQFF; DNA: TGTGCCAGCAGTGACTCGAAGGCAGGGGGGACCTACAATGAGCAGTTCTTC
J: TRBJ2-1; size: NA; V: TRBV6-1; D: TRBD2; length: 15; CDR3: CATIRRSGTYNEQFF; DNA: TGTGCCACCATAAGGCGGAGCGGGACCTACAATGAGCAGTTCTTC
J: TRBJ2-3; size: NA; V: TRBV29-1; D: TRBD2; length: 15; CDR3: CSVEGLAGSTDTQYF; DNA: TGCAGCGTTGAGGGACTAGCGGGATCCACAGATACGCAGTATTTT
J: TRBJ2-5; size: few; V: TRBV19; D: NA; length: 15; CDR3: CASSPGASVQETQYF; DNA: TGTGCCAGTAGTCCCGGCGCTAGCGTTCAAGAGACCCAGTACTTC
J: TRBJ1-2; size: few; V: TRBV4-1; D: NA; length: 16; CDR3: CASSHTRARDIRGYTF; DNA: TGCGCCAGCAGCCATACCCGGGCCAGGGATATTCGAGGCTACACCTTC
J: TRBJ2-5; size: NA; V: TRBV5-1; D: TRBD2; length: 15; CDR3: CASSKERGEQETQYF; DNA: TGCGCCAGCAGCAAAGAGCGGGGGGAGCAAGAGACCCAGTACTTC
J: TRBJ1-2; size: NA; V: TRBV5-8; D: NA; length: 16; CDR3: CASSPTREAQTYGYTF; DNA: TGTGCCAGCAGCCCAACGCGGGAGGCTCAAACCTATGGCTACACCTTC
J: TRBJ2-1; size: NA; V: TRBV7-8; D: NA; length: 12; CDR3: CASSLGGGEQFF; DNA: TGTGCCAGCAGCTTAGGTGGAGGGGAGCAGTTCTTC
J: TRBJ1-1; size: few; V: TRBV4-3; D: NA; length: 16; CDR3: CASSQGSGGGSTEAFF; DNA: TGCGCCAGCAGCCAAGGTTCGGGTGGGGGGAGCACTGAAGCTTTCTTT
J: TRBJ2-1; size: NA; V: TRBV29-1; D: NA; length: 13; CDR3: CSVDPISYNEQFF; DNA: TGCAGCGTTGACCCCATCTCCTACAATGAGCAGTTCTTC
J: TRBJ1-1; size: few; V: TRBV5-4; D: NA; length: 16; CDR3: CASSFPSGGLNTEAFF; DNA: TGTGCCAGCAGCTTCCCCAGCGGCGGGTTGAACACTGAAGCTTTCTTT
J: TRBJ2-7; size: few; V: TRBV5-6; D: NA; length: 14; CDR3: CASSPRAALGEQYF; DNA: TGTGCCAGCAGCCCTAGAGCGGCGCTCGGCGAGCAGTACTTC
J: TRBJ1-1; size: few; V: TRBV5-4; D: TRBD1; length: 18; CDR3: CASSLGFGTAYSNTEAFF; DNA: TGTGCCAGCAGCTTGGGCTTTGGGACAGCTTACTCGAACACTGAAGCTTTCTTT
J: TRBJ2-3; size: NA; V: TRBV12-5; D: TRBD2; length: 16; CDR3: CASGLGLAGDTDTQYF; DNA: TGTGCTAGTGGTTTAGGACTAGCGGGAGACACAGATACGCAGTATTTT
J: TRBJ2-7; size: NA; V: TRBV13; D: NA; length: 11; CDR3: CASSLGNEQYF; DNA: TGTGCCAGCAGCTTAGGTAACGAGCAGTACTTC
J: TRBJ1-4; size: NA; V: TRBV4-3; D: NA; length: 16; CDR3: CASSQDWGGGSEKLFF; DNA: TGCGCCAGCAGCCAAGATTGGGGTGGGGGGAGCGAAAAACTGTTTTTT
J: TRBJ2-3; size: few; V: TRBV7-9; D: NA; length: 13; CDR3: CASVAPPADTQYF; DNA: TGTGCCAGCGTCGCTCCCCCGGCAGATACGCAGTATTTT
J: TRBJ1-5; size: few; V: TRBV15; D: NA; length: 15; CDR3: CATSRDRTDNQPQHF; DNA: TGTGCCACCAGCAGGGACCGGACAGACAATCAGCCCCAGCATTTT
J: TRBJ2-2; size: few; V: TRBV27; D: NA; length: 16; CDR3: CASSPHGSLNTGELFF; DNA: TGTGCCAGCAGCCCCCACGGGAGCCTGAACACCGGGGAGCTGTTTTTT
J: TRBJ2-3; size: NA; V: TRBV5-1; D: TRBD1; length: 14; CDR3: CASSLGQGPDTQYF; DNA: TGCGCCAGCAGCTTGGGACAGGGGCCAGATACGCAGTATTTT
J: TRBJ2-7; size: few; V: TRBV7-9; D: TRBD2; length: 15; CDR3: CASSPGRGRSYEQYF; DNA: TGTGCCAGCAGCCCGGGGCGGGGGAGGTCCTACGAGCAGTACTTC
J: TRBJ1-1; size: NA; V: TRBV6-5; D: NA; length: 16; CDR3: CASSYQQHGGDTEAFF; DNA: TGTGCCAGCAGTTACCAACAGCACGGCGGGGATACTGAAGCTTTCTTT
J: TRBJ1-4; size: NA; V: TRBV7-2; D: NA; length: 14; CDR3: CASSLKQTNEKLFF; DNA: TGTGCCAGCAGCTTAAAACAGACTAATGAAAAACTGTTTTTT
J: TRBJ2-5; size: few; V: TRBV30; D: TRBD1; length: 14; CDR3: CAYRAKGGVETQYF; DNA: TGTGCCTACCGGGCCAAAGGGGGCGTAGAGACCCAGTACTTC
J: TRBJ2-7; size: few; V: TRBV7-9; D: TRBD1; length: 14; CDR3: CASIQGDGTYEQYF; DNA: TGTGCCAGCATACAGGGGGACGGAACCTACGAGCAGTACTTC
J: TRBJ1-1; size: few; V: TRBV2; D: NA; length: 15; CDR3: CASRGGYGGAGEAFF; DNA: TGTGCCAGTAGGGGGGGTTATGGGGGGGCAGGTGAAGCTTTCTTT
J: TRBJ2-2; size: few; V: TRBV18; D: NA; length: 14; CDR3: CASSPVEHTGELFF; DNA: TGTGCCAGCTCACCCGTCGAGCACACCGGGGAGCTGTTTTTT
J: TRBJ2-1; size: few; V: TRBV7-9; D: NA; length: 15; CDR3: CASSLQGIFYNEQFF; DNA: TGTGCCAGCAGCTTACAGGGGATTTTTTACAATGAGCAGTTCTTC